These 32 T cell receptor beta chains were sequenced from one sample in a study of blood T cell repertoires in COVID-19. The repertoire was sequenced with immunoSEQ multiplex PCR; TCRdb's copy has only in-frame clones and lacks some. The table has about 68,000 clones, roughly 85% seen once. The source material was peripheral blood. The receptors were sampled from a young man with acute or convalescent COVID-19.

The genes are TRBV7-3 and TRBJ2-2; TRBD1 agrees at 7 bases. CDR1 SGHTA and CDR2 FQGTGA come from the germline V gene. After removal of 0 bases from V and 2 bases from J, the junction contained 3 bases not matched to a gene. The CDR3 loop spans 16 amino acids. The chain's CDR3 is CASSLTWTGNTGELFF. DNA of the CDR3: TGTGCCAGCAGCTTAACGTGGACAGGAAACACCGGGGAGCTGTTTTTT.

The chain combines TRBV3-1 (or the pseudogene TRBV3-2) with TRBJ1-3, with D unclear. The germline V gene encodes CDR1 LGHDT and CDR2 YNNKEL (reference sequence). The V end was cut by 0 bases, the J end by 4 bases, with 7 bases between. The CDR3 is 14 residues long. This chain's CDR3 is CASSQETVGNTIYF. In DNA, the CDR3 is TGTGCCAGCAGCCAAGAAACAGTCGGAAACACCATATATTTT.

This chain joins TRBV13 and TRBJ2-7; D remains unclear. The CDR3 contains 14 residues. The germline V and J ends were trimmed by 0 bases and 5 bases, with 11 bases remaining between them. Germline V lookup: CDR1 PRHDT, CDR2 FYEKMQ (reference sequence). DNA for the CDR3: TGTGCCAGCAGCTTAGGGGCCACACGGGACGAGCAGTACTTC. Encoded protein: CASSLGATRDEQYF.

J is TRBJ2-5 and V is TRBV30, with TRBD1 matching over 7 bases. Germline CDR1 is GTSNPN and CDR2 is SVGIG (reference sequence). The CDR3 has 15 residues. V was clipped by 3 bases and J by 6 bases; unmatched bases: 13. The CDR3 loop is CAWSSGTAIGKTQYF. The CDR3 nucleotides read TGTGCCTGGAGCTCCGGGACAGCAATTGGGAAGACCCAGTACTTC. The full variable domain, with the rest looked up from reference TRBV30 and TRBJ2-5, is SQTIHQWPATLVQPVGSPLSLECTVEGTSNPNLYWYRQAAGRGLQLLFYSVGIGQISSEVPQNLSASRPQDRQFILSSKKLLLSDSGFYLCAWSSGTAIGKTQYFGPGTRLLVL.

The V gene is TRBV14, the J gene TRBJ2-1; the match to TRBD2 covers 12 bases. This CDR3 has 17 residues. Germline-derived CDR1 and CDR2 are SGHDN and FVKESK. V was clipped by 3 bases and J by 0 bases; unmatched bases: 3. In nucleotides, the CDR3 is TGTGCCAGCAGCCACCAGACTAGCGGGAGCTCCTACAATGAGCAGTTCTTC. It is translated as CASSHQTSGSSYNEQFF.

This clone was found a few times. The chain joins TRBV19 to TRBJ2-1; TRBD2 might be the D (6 bases). The V end was cut by 9 bases, the J end by 5 bases, with 17 bases between. The germline V gene encodes CDR1 LNHDA and CDR2 SQIVND (reference sequence). The CDR3 is 14 residues long. The chain's CDR3 is CARILADPNNEQFF. CDR3 nucleotides: TGTGCCAGGATACTAGCTGACCCCAACAATGAGCAGTTCTTC.

This chain links TRBV27 with TRBJ2-1; TRBD1 might be the D (5 bases). The germline CDR1 and CDR2 sequences are MNHEY and SMNVEV (reference sequence). There are 15 residues in the CDR3. Trimming shortened V by 5 bases and J by 7 bases, and 18 bases separated the two germline ends. CDR3 sequence: CASSPQGRVINEQFF. CDR3 nucleotide sequence: TGTGCCAGCAGTCCCCAGGGCAGGGTAATTAATGAGCAGTTCTTC.

The chain links TRBV28 to TRBJ1-1; D not certain. The CDR3 is 14 amino acids. V lost 2 bases, J lost 1 base, and 8 bases lay in between. Germline CDR1 reads MDHEN; CDR2 reads SYDVKM. This chain's CDR3 is CASSLEVENTEAFF. Written as DNA, the CDR3 is TGTGCCAGCAGTTTAGAGGTAGAGAACACTGAAGCTTTCTTT. The full variable domain, rest sourced from reference TRBV28 and TRBJ1-1, is DVKVTQSSRYLVKRTGEKVFLECVQDMDHENMFWYRQDPGLGLRLIYFSYDVKMKEKGDIPEGYSVSREKKERFSLILESASTNQTSMYLCASSLEVENTEAFFGQGTRLTVV.

The chain couples TRBV6-6 to TRBJ1-4; possibly TRBD1 for D (6 bases). This CDR3 region has 13 residues. The germline gives CDR1 MNHNY, CDR2 SVGAGI (reference sequence). The V end lost 1 base, the J end lost 7 bases, and 7 bases lay between the germline ends. CDR3 coding DNA: TGTGCCAGCAGTTACTGGGGGCGTGAAAAACTGTTTTTT. Its protein is CASSYWGREKLFF.

The genes are TRBV7-2 and TRBJ1-2; D remains unclear. Germline CDR1 and CDR2: SGHTA and FQGNSA. This CDR3 is 14 amino acids long. Trimming stripped 5 bases from V and 4 bases from J, with 14 bases between. The CDR3 nucleotides read TGTGCCAGCAGCCTCCCGGACTATGGCTATGGCTACACCTTC. It translates to CASSLPDYGYGYTF.

The genes are TRBV2 and TRBJ2-6, with D perhaps TRBD2 (5 bases). Germline V gives CDR1 SNHLY, CDR2 FYNNEI. The CDR3 loop spans 14 amino acids. Trimming left V 6 bases short and J 2 bases short, with 8 bases between. Written as DNA, the CDR3 is TGTGCCAGCAGCGGGGATCCTGGGGCCAACGTCCTGACTTTC. It codes for CASSGDPGANVLTF.

Here the CDR3 reads CASTETGGAGGHEQYF. In DNA, the CDR3 is TGTGCCAGCACGGAAACCGGGGGAGCGGGAGGTCACGAGCAGTACTTC. The chain recombines TRBV28 with TRBJ2-7, with 9 bases identical to TRBD2. The CDR3 covers 16 residues. Germline V gene sequence: CDR1 MDHEN, CDR2 SYDVKM. The junction had 15 bases not matched to a gene; V was cut back by 7 bases and J by 5 bases. Supplemented by reference TRBV28 and TRBJ2-7, the full variable domain reads DVKVTQSSRYLVKRTGEKVFLECVQDMDHENMFWYRQDPGLGLRLIYFSYDVKMKEKGDIPEGYSVSREKKERFSLILESASTNQTSMYLCASTETGGAGGHEQYFGPGTRLTVT.

This clone was observed a handful of times. V usage is TRBV5-5 and J usage is TRBJ2-2; 8 nucleotides align to TRBD2. This CDR3 has 17 residues. J gave up 2 bases and V 3 bases, and 9 bases lay outside the gene matches. CDR1 and CDR2 (germline): SGHKS, YYEKEE (reference sequence). The CDR3 protein is CASSSWGAGVNTGELFF. The CDR3 coding sequence is TGTGCCAGCAGCTCCTGGGGAGCGGGGGTTAACACCGGGGAGCTGTTTTTT. Combining the CDR3 with reference TRBV5-5 and TRBJ2-2 gives the whole variable domain DAGVTQSPTHLIKTRGQQVTLRCSPISGHKSVSWYQQVLGQGPQFIFQYYEKEERGRGNFPDRFSARQFPNYSSELNVNALLLGDSALYLCASSSWGAGVNTGELFFGEGSRLTVL.

The CDR3 bases are TGCAGCCCCCCACAGAACACAGATACGCAGTATTTT. Protein sequence: CSPPQNTDTQYF. The V call is TRBV29-1, the J call TRBJ2-3, with unresolved D. The V end lost 8 bases, the J end lost 2 bases, and 11 bases lay between the germline ends. The CDR3 contains 12 residues. The V gene's germline CDR1 is SQVTM and CDR2 ANQGSEA.

The chain recombines TRBV29-1 with TRBJ2-7; tentatively, D is TRBD2 (6 bases). The CDR3 covers 11 residues. Germline V gives CDR1 SQVTM, CDR2 ANQGSEA. Trimming stripped 6 bases from V and 3 bases from J, with 9 bases between. This CDR3 is CSVPGVYEQYF. The CDR3 DNA reads TGCAGCGTCCCGGGAGTCTACGAGCAGTACTTC.

The chain recombines TRBV7-9 with TRBJ2-2; 7 bases agree with TRBD1. V was clipped by 2 bases and J by 2 bases; unmatched bases: 8. Germline CDR1 SEHNR, CDR2 FQNEAQ (reference sequence). This CDR3 is built from 17 residues. The CDR3 DNA is TGTGCCAGCAGCTTAACCCCCGGGACAGACAACACCGGGGAGCTGTTTTTT. It yields the protein CASSLTPGTDNTGELFF. Full variable domain (remainder filled in from reference TRBV7-9 and TRBJ2-2): DTGVSQNPRHKITKRGQNVTFRCDPISEHNRLYWYRQTLGQGPEFLTYFQNEAQLEKSRLLSDRFSAERPKGSFSTLEIQRTEQGDSAMYLCASSLTPGTDNTGELFFGEGSRLTVL.

The chain uses TRBV5-6 and TRBJ2-3; TRBD2 aligns across 12 bases. The CDR3 consists of 15 residues. V dropped 7 bases and J dropped 2; count of bases not matched to a gene: 5. CDR1 is SGHDT and CDR2 is YYEEEE in the germline V gene. The CDR3 bases are TGTGCCAGCCCTACTAGCGGGAGGTACACAGATACGCAGTATTTT. Protein product: CASPTSGRYTDTQYF.

The V and J genes are TRBV21-1 and TRBJ2-1; the table assigns TRBD2, which was not confirmed against the DNA. TRBV21-1 constitutes a pseudogene. This CDR3 has 17 residues. The CDR3 region has the DNA TGTGCCAGCAGCGGACTAGCGGGAGGTCTCTTTCACAATGAGCAGTTCTTC. Residues: CASSGLAGGLFHNEQFF.

The rearrangement joins TRBV6-5 to TRBJ1-1; 7 bases match TRBD1. The CDR3 has 14 amino acids. Germline V CDR1 and CDR2: MNHEY, SVGAGI. Trimming removed 4 bases from V and 2 bases from J; junction bases left unmatched: 4. In nucleotides, the CDR3 is TGTGCCAGCAGTTGGGGGACAGTCAACACTGAAGCTTTCTTT. Translating it yields CASSWGTVNTEAFF.

This clone came up a few times. V and J are TRBV19 and TRBJ1-5; D possibly corresponds to TRBD1 (6 bases). CDR1 and CDR2 from the germline V gene are LNHDA and SQIVND (reference sequence). The CDR3 is 15 amino acids. V was shortened by 8 bases and J by 1 base, with 15 bases between the two germline ends. CDR3 protein: CASQRGGMSNQPQHF. Written as DNA, the CDR3 is TGTGCCAGTCAAAGAGGGGGTATGAGCAATCAGCCCCAGCATTTT. The variable domain in full, completed from reference TRBV19 and TRBJ1-5, reads DGGITQSPKYLFRKEGQNVTLSCEQNLNHDAMYWYRQDPGQGLRLIYYSQIVNDFQKGDIAEGYSVSREKKESFPLTVTSAQKNPTAFYLCASQRGGMSNQPQHFGDGTRLSIL.

The chain recombines TRBV7-9 with TRBJ2-7; 7 positions match TRBD2. Germline values: CDR1 SEHNR, CDR2 FQNEAQ (reference sequence). V gave up 8 bases and J gave up 2 bases; unmatched junction bases: 12. This CDR3 contains 15 residues. The CDR3 bases are TGTGCCAGCTCCAGGTGGGAGGGAGGAACCTACGAGCAGTACTTC. Protein product: CASSRWEGGTYEQYF.

The chain is built from TRBV7-9 and TRBJ2-7; 7 nucleotides match TRBD1. The CDR3 extends over 14 amino acids. Trimming removed 6 bases from V and 4 bases from J; junction bases left unmatched: 9. Per the germline V gene, CDR1 is SEHNR and CDR2 is FQNEAQ (reference sequence). CDR3 amino acids: CASRRSGTAYEQYF. As DNA, the CDR3 is TGTGCCAGCAGACGATCCGGGACAGCGTACGAGCAGTACTTC.

The chain has TRBV30 and TRBJ1-1; TRBD1 aligns across 12 bases. The V gene's germline CDR1 is GTSNPN and CDR2 SVGIG (reference sequence). The trim removed 2 bases at V and 5 bases at J, leaving 9 bases unmatched. This CDR3 is 16 amino acids long. The CDR3 region has the DNA TGTGCCTGGAGTCCACGGCCGGGACAGGGGGCTACTGAAGCTTTCTTT. Its protein product is CAWSPRPGQGATEAFF.

J is TRBJ2-7 and V is TRBV5-1, with D perhaps matching TRBD1 (5 bases). Trimming removed 5 bases from V and 2 bases from J, with 17 bases in between. The CDR3 is 15 residues long. Germline V CDR1 and CDR2: SGHRS, YFSETQ. CDR3 nucleotides: TGCGCCAGCAGTTATCTCGACAAGGGGCCCTACGAGCAGTACTTC. Translation: CASSYLDKGPYEQYF. The whole variable domain, filled in from reference TRBV5-1 and TRBJ2-7, reads KAGVTQTPRYLIKTRGQQVTLSCSPISGHRSVSWYQQTPGQGLQFLFEYFSETQRNKGNFPGRFSGRQFSNSRSEMNVSTLELGDSALYLCASSYLDKGPYEQYFGPGTRLTVT.

The V call is TRBV20-1, the J call TRBJ2-7; 8 bases are shared with TRBD2. The CDR3 extends over 14 amino acids. The V gene's germline CDR1 is DFQATT and CDR2 SNEGSKA (reference sequence). J lost 2 bases, V lost 3 bases, and 6 bases had no gene match. In nucleotides, the CDR3 is TGCAGTGCTAGTGCAGCGGGAGTGCCCTACGAGCAGTACTTC. This codes for CSASAAGVPYEQYF.

This chain uses TRBV30 with TRBJ2-2, with D maybe TRBD1 (6 bases). The CDR3 is 14 residues long. The V and J ends lost 4 bases and 10 bases respectively, with 19 bases between them. CDR1 GTSNPN and CDR2 SVGIG come from the germline V gene (reference sequence). The CDR3 is CAWNTILGAQELFF. The CDR3, as DNA: TGTGCCTGGAACACCATACTGGGGGCGCAGGAGCTGTTTTTT.

The chain's CDR3 is CASNSKVTDTQYF. The CDR3 DNA is TGTGCCAGCAACAGTAAGGTCACAGATACGCAGTATTTT. The V gene is TRBV11-2, the J gene TRBJ2-3; D is unclear. Germline values: CDR1 SGHAT, CDR2 FQNNGV. Trimming took 7 bases from V and 2 from J, leaving 10 bases between them. The length of the CDR3 is 13 residues.

The chain uses TRBV30 and TRBJ1-6; no clear D gene. CDR1 is GTSNPN, CDR2 SVGIG, per germline (reference sequence). The V end lost 0 bases, the J end lost 14 bases, and 14 bases lay between the germline ends. The CDR3 consists of 13 residues. The CDR3 nucleotides are TGTGCCTGGAGTGTACGAACCGCCGGGGCCCTCCACTTT. The encoded protein is CAWSVRTAGALHF.

The chain uses TRBV6-5 and TRBJ2-2, with 8 bases that match TRBD1. The germline gives CDR1 MNHEY, CDR2 SVGAGI. Trimming took 10 bases from V and 4 from J; bases not matched to a gene: 5. The CDR3 contains 13 residues. In DNA form, the CDR3 reads TGTGCCAACGGACAGGGTGGCACCGGGGAGCTGTTTTTT. Its protein product is CANGQGGTGELFF.

The chain recombines TRBV28 with TRBJ1-5; D might be TRBD1 (6 bases). Germline assignment: CDR1 MDHEN and CDR2 SYDVKM. The V gene lost 7 bases and the J gene lost 3 bases, with 19 bases spanning the gap. This CDR3 comprises 16 residues. The CDR3 region is CASTNLGTNSNQPQHF. The CDR3 coding sequence is TGTGCCAGCACGAACCTAGGGACAAACTCCAATCAGCCCCAGCATTTT.

V usage is TRBV5-5 and J usage is TRBJ2-6; D gene ambiguous. The germline CDR1 and CDR2 sequences are SGHKS and YYEKEE (reference sequence). This CDR3 has 15 residues. V lost 0 bases and J 0 bases, leaving 4 bases between the germline ends. CDR3 sequence: CASSLVVSGANVLTF. CDR3 DNA: TGTGCCAGCAGCTTGGTAGTCTCTGGGGCCAACGTCCTGACTTTC.

In its sample, this clone was seen once. Here the CDR3 DNA reads TGTGCCAGCAGTTTGGGCGGGATCGAGTCCTACGAGCAGTACTTC. This codes for CASSLGGIESYEQYF. This chain joins TRBV28 and TRBJ2-7; D may be TRBD2 (6 bases). The CDR3 is 15 residues long. V lost 3 bases to trimming and J lost 1 base, with 13 bases between them. Germline loops: CDR1 MDHEN, CDR2 SYDVKM.